This T cell receptor beta chain was documented in a study of T-cell reconstitution after alpha-beta-depleted transplantation in children. Unique molecular identifiers featured in how the TCRbeta library was prepared. One entry per CDR3 protein results from TCRdb running MiXCR on the PCR reads. The table shows just under 350,000 distinct CDR3 sequences, with about 17% occurring only once. General study findings and limits: As was reported, about two months after transplant, alpha-beta T cells came from several hundred expanded graft clones. Diversity and T-cell counts at one year after transplant derived mostly from new T cells.

The CDR3 extends over 14 amino acids. The germline gives CDR1 SGHTA, CDR2 FQGTGA. Trimming pared 1 base from V and 6 bases from J, leaving 11 bases between. Worth noting for this clonotype: Its matching antigen is unknown.

V gene TRBV7-3 combines with J gene TRBJ2-3; D perhaps matches TRBD2 (7 bases). The sample was PBMCs, mostly from graft donor cells, taken 360 days after TCRalphabeta/CD19-depleted stem cell transplant. The TCR comes from a male patient aged 2-10 years who had a stem cell transplant for acute lymphoblastic leukemia, so the T cells may come from the graft donor. The CDR3 spells CASSLIGGADTQYF. CDR3 sequence (DNA): TGTGCCAGCAGCTTAATTGGGGGGGCGGATACGCAGTATTTT.